The entry below gives a single TCR beta chain sequence along with its context. Its antigen is undetermined. A multiplex PCR was run with 60 Vbeta primers and 13 Jbeta primers. The table came from immunoSEQ multiplex PCR; TCRdb's copy has only in-frame clones and leaves some out. This table holds around 150,000 clones, around 88% found once. These data originate in a study of cytomegalovirus exposure and HLA in healthy donors. Background on the study: Roughly 179 million T cells yielded 100 million to 130 million unique TCR beta sequences, as an earlier analysis found. Study results and caveats: TCR beta sequences reportedly predicted most subjects' HLA-A and HLA-B alleles accurately. In vitro, a few CMV-associated chains proved specific for CMV antigens.

Material for sequencing was PBMCs. This receptor was taken from a woman aged 30 to 39 in good health and CMV-seronegative.

CDR3 sequence: CASSFPATGEGYTF. The DNA for the CDR3 is TGTGCCAGCAGCTTTCCGGCGACAGGGGAGGGCTACACCTTC. This rearrangement joins TRBV7-9 to TRBJ1-2; TRBD1 agrees at 8 bases. Germline assignment: CDR1 SEHNR and CDR2 FQNEAQ (reference sequence). V lost 3 bases and J lost 8; bases outside the gene matches: 8. CDR3 length equals 14 residues.